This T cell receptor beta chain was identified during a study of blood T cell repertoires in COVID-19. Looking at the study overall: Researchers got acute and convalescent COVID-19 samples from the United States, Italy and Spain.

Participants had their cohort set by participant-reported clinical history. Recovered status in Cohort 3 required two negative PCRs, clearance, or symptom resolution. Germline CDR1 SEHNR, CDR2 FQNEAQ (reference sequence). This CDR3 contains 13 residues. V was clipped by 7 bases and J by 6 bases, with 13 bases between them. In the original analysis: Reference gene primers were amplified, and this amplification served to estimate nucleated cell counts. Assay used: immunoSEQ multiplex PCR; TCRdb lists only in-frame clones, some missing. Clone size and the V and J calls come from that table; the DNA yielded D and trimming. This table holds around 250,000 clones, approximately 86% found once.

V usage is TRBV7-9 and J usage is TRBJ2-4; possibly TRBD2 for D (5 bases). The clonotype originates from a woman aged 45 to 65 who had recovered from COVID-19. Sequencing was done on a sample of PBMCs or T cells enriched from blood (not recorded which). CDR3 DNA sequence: TGTGCCAGCACGGCCTCGGGGATAAACATTCAGTACTTC. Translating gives CASTASGINIQYF.